Included here is one TCR beta chain sequence, with context. The antigen is unknown. TCRdb re-analyzed the 5' RACE reads; it lists each CDR3 protein once, without DNA. This sample contains approximately 330,000 distinct CDR3 sequences. This sample stems from a study of monozygotic twins with inflammatory bowel disease. The CDR3 length is 15 residues. The germline gives CDR1 MDHEN, CDR2 SYDVKM. Study results and limitations: For repertoire similarity, concordant twins did not differ from discordant twins, possibly because power was limited. Backing was not found for a single strong signal or clonotype associated with IBD.

This TCR came from a human donor with ulcerative colitis or Crohn's disease, or a healthy co-twin of an affected twin (not recorded which). This chain joins TRBV28 and TRBJ2-7; TCRdb indicates TRBD1, and absent DNA this call remains unverified. The sequenced material came from blood. CDR3 amino acids: CASSSTGGSRYEQYF.